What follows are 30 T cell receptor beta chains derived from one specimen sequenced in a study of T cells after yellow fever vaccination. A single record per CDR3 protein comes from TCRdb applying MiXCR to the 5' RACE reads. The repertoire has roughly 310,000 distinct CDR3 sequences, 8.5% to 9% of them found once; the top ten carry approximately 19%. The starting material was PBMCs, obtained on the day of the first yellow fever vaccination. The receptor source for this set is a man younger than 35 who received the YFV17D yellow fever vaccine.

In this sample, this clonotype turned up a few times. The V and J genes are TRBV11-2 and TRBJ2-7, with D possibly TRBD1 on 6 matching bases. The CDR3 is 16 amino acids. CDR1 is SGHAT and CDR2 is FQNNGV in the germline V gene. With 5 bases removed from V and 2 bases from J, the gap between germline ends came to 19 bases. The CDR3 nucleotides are TGTGCCAGCAGCAAACTTACAGGGTCAGGCCCCTACGAGCAGTACTTC. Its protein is CASSKLTGSGPYEQYF.

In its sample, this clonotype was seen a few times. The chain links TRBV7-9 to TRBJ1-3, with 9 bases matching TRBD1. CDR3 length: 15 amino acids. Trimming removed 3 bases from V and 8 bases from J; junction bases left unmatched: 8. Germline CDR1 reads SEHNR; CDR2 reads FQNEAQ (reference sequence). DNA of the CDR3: TGTGCCAGCAGCTTTCTGGACAGGGGATCGGACACCATATATTTT. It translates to CASSFLDRGSDTIYF.

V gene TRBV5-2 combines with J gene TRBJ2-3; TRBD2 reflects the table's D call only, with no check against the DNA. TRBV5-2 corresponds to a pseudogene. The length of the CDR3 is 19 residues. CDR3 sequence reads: CASLLDSGGTGASTDTQYF. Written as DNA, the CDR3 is TGCGCCAGCCTCCTCGATAGCGGGGGGACTGGAGCTAGCACAGATACGCAGTATTTT.

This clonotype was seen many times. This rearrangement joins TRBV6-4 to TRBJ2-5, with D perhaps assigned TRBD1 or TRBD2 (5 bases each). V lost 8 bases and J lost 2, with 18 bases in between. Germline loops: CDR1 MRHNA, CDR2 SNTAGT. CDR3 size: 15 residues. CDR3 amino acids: CASSLFGGIQETQYF. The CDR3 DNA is TGTGCCAGCTCCCTGTTTGGGGGAATACAAGAGACCCAGTACTTC.

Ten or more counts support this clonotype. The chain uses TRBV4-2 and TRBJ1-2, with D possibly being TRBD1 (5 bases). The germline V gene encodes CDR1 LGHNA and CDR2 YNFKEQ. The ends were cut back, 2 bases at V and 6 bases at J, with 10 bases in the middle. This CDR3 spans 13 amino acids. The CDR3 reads CASSQRLTDGYTF. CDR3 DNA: TGTGCCAGCAGCCAAAGGCTGACAGATGGCTACACCTTC.

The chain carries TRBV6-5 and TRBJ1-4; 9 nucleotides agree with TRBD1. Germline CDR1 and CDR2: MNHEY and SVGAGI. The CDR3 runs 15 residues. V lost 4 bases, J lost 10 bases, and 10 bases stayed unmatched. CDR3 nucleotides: TGTGCCAGCAGTTTAATGACAGGGGGAGTGGGAAAACTGTTTTTT. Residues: CASSLMTGGVGKLFF.

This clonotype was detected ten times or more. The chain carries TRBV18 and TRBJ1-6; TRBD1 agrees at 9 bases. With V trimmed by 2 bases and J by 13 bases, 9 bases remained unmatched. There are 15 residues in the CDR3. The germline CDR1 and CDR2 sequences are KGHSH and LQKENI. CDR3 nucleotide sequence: TGTGCCAGCTCACCAGGCTATGGGACAGGGTATCCCCTCCACTTT. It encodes CASSPGYGTGYPLHF.

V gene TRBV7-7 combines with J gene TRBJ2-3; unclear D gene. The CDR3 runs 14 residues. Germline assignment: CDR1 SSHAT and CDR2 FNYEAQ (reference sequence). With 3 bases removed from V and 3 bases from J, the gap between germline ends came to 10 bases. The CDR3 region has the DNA TGTGCCAGCAGCTTTCATGGTTTGACAGATACGCAGTATTTT. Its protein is CASSFHGLTDTQYF.

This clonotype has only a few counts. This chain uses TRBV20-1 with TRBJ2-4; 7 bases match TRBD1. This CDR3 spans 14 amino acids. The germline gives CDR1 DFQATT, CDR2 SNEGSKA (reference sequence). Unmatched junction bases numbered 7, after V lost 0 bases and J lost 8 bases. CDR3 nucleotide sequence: TGCAGTGCTAGAGATGGGCGGCAGGGGGACATTCAGTACTTC. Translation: CSARDGRQGDIQYF.

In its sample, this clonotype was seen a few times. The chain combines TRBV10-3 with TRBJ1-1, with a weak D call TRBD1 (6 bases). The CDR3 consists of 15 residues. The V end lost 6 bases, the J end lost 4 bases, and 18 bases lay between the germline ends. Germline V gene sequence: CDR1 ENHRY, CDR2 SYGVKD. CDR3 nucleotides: TGTGCCATCAGGGACGGGGGGCAGGGCGGCACTGAAGCTTTCTTT. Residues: CAIRDGGQGGTEAFF.

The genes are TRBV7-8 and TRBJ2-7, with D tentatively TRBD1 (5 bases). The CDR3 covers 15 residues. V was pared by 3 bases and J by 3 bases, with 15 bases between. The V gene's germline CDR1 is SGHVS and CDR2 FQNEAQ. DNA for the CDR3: TGTGCCAGCAGCTTCTCAGGGAACTTCCTCTACGAGCAGTACTTC. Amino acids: CASSFSGNFLYEQYF. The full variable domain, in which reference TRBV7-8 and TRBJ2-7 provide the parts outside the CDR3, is GAGVSQSPRYKVAKRGQDVALRCDPISGHVSLFWYQQALGQGPEFLTYFQNEAQLDKSGLPSDRFFAERPEGSVSTLKIQRTQQEDSAVYLCASSFSGNFLYEQYFGPGTRLTVT.

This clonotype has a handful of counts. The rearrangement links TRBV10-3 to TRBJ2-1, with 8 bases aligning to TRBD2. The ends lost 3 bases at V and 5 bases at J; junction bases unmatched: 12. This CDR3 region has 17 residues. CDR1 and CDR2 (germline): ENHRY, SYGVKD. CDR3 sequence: CAISDTVPGLGNNEQFF. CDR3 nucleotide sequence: TGTGCCATCAGTGATACAGTTCCGGGACTAGGAAACAATGAGCAGTTCTTC.

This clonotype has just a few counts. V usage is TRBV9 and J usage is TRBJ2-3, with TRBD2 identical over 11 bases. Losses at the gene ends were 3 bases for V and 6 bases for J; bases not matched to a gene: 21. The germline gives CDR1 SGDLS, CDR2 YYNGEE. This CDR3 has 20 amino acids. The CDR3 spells CASSAQPWLAGGRISDTQYF. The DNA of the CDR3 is TGTGCCAGCAGCGCCCAGCCATGGCTAGCGGGGGGCCGGATCAGCGATACGCAGTATTTT.

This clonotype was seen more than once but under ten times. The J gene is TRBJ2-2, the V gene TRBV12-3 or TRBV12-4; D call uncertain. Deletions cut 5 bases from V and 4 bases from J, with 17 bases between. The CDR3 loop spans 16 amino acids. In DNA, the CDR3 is TGTGCCAGCAGTGACTTGCTTCAGACTCTCACCGGGGAGCTGTTTTTT. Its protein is CASSDLLQTLTGELFF.

The CDR3 spells CASSLAGDADTQYF. In nucleotides, the CDR3 is TGTGCCAGCAGCCTAGCGGGGGACGCAGATACGCAGTATTTT. The chain recombines TRBV3-1 with TRBJ2-3; 9 bases are shared with TRBD2. The CDR3 has 14 residues. V lost 4 bases to trimming and J lost 4 bases; unmatched junction nucleotides: 3. Germline assignment: CDR1 LGHDT and CDR2 YNNKEL (reference sequence).

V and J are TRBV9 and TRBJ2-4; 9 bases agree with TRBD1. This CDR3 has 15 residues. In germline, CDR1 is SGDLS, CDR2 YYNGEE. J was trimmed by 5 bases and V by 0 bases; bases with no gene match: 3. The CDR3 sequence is CASSVGGQGENIQYF. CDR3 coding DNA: TGTGCCAGCAGCGTAGGGGGACAGGGCGAAAACATTCAGTACTTC.

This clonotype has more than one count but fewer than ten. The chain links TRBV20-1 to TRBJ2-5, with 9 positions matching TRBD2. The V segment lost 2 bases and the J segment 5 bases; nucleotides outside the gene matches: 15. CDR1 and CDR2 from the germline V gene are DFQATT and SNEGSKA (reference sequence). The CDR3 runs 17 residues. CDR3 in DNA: TGCAGTGCTAGATCAGGGGCAGCGGGGGGACCAGGGGAGACCCAGTACTTC. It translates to CSARSGAAGGPGETQYF.

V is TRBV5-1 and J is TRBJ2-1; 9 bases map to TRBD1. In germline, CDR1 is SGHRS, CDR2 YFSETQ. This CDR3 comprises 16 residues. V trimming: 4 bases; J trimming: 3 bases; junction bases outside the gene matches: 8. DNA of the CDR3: TGCGCCAGCAGCCCGCAGCCGGGACAGGGCTACAATGAGCAGTTCTTC. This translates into CASSPQPGQGYNEQFF.

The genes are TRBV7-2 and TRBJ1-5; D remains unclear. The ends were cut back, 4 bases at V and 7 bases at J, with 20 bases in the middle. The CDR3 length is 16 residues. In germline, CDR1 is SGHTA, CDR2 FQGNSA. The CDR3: CASSSQEEPFRQPQHF. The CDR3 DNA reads TGTGCCAGCAGCTCCCAGGAGGAACCCTTTAGGCAGCCCCAGCATTTT.

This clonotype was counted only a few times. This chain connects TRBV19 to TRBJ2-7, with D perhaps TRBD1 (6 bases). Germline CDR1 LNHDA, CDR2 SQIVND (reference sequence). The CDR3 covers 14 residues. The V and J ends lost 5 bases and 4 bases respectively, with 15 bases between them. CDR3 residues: CASSPRTEPYEQYF. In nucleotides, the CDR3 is TGTGCCAGTAGTCCGCGGACAGAGCCGTACGAGCAGTACTTC.

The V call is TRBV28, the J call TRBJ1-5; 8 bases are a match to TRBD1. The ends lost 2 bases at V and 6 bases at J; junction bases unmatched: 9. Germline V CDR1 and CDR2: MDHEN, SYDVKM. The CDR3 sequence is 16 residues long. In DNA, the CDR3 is TGTGCCAGCAGTTTAGGTCAGGGGGCGCAAGGTCAGCCCCAGCATTTT. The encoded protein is CASSLGQGAQGQPQHF.

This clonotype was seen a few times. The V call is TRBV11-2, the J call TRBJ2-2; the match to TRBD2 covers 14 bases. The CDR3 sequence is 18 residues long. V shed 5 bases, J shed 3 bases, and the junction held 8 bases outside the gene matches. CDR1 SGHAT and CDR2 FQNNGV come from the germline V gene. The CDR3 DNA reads TGTGCCAGCAGCCCCGGGACTAGCGGGGGCCCGGACACCGGGGAGCTGTTTTTT. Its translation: CASSPGTSGGPDTGELFF.

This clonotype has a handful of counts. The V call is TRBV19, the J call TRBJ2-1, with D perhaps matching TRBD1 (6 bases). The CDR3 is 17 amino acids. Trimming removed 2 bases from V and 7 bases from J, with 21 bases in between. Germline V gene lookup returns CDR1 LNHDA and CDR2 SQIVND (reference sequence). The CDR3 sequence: CASSIFGRGYRLNEQFF. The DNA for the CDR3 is TGTGCCAGTAGTATATTCGGCAGGGGATATAGATTGAATGAGCAGTTCTTC.

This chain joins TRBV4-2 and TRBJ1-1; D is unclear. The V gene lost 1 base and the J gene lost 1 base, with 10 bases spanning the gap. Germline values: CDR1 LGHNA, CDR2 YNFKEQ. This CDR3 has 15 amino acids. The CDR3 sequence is CASSQARIENTEAFF. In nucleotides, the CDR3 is TGTGCCAGCAGCCAAGCCCGAATAGAGAACACTGAAGCTTTCTTT.

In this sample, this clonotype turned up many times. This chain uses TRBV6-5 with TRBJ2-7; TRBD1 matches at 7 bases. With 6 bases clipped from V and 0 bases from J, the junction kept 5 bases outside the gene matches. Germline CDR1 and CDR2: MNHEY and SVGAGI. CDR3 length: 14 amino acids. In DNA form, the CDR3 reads TGTGCCAGCAGCCACCGGGACAGCTCCTACGAGCAGTACTTC. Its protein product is CASSHRDSSYEQYF.

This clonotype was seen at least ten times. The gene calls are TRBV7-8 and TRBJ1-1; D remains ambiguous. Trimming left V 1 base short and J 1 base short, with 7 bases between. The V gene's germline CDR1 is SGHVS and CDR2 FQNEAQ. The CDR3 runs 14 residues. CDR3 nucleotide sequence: TGTGCCAGCAGCTTAGTAGCAGGGAACACTGAAGCTTTCTTT. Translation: CASSLVAGNTEAFF.

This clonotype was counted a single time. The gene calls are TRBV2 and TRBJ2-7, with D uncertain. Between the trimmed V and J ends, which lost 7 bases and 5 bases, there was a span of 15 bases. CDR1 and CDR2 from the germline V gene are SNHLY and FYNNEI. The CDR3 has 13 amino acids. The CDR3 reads CASTSRVFNEQYF. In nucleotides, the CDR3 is TGTGCCAGCACCAGCAGAGTATTCAACGAGCAGTACTTC. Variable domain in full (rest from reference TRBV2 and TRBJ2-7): EPEVTQTPSHQVTQMGQEVILRCVPISNHLYFYWYRQILGQKVEFLVSFYNNEISEKSEIFDDQFSVERPDGSNFTLKIRSTKLEDSAMYFCASTSRVFNEQYFGPGTRLTVT.

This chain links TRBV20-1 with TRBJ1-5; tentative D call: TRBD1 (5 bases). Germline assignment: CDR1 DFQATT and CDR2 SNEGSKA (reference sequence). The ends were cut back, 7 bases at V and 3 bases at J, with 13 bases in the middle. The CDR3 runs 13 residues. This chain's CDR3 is CSGAGPNNQPQHF. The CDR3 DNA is TGCAGTGGTGCGGGGCCGAACAATCAGCCCCAGCATTTT.

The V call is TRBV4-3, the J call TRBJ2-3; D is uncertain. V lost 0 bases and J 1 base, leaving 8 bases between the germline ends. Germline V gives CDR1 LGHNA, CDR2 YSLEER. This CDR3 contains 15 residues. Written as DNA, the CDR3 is TGCGCCAGCAGCCAAGATTTAACGGGCACAGATACGCAGTATTTT. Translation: CASSQDLTGTDTQYF.

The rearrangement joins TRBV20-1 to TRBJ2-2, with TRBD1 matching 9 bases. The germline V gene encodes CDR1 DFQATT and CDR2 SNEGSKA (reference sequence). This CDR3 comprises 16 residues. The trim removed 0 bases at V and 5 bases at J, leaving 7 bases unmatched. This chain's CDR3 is CSARDPKTGGTGELFF. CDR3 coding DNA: TGCAGTGCTAGAGATCCGAAGACAGGGGGGACCGGGGAGCTGTTTTTT.